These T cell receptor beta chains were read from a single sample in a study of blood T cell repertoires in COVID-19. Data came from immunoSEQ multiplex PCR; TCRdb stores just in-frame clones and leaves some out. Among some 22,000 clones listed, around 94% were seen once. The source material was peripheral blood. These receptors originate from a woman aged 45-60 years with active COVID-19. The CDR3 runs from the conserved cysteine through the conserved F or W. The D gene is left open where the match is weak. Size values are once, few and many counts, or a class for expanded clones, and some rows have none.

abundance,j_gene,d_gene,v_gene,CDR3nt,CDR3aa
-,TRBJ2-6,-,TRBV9,TGTGCCAGCAGCCTCAGAACCTCTGGGGCCAACGTCCTGACTTTC,CASSLRTSGANVLTF
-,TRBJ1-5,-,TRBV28,TGTGCCAGCAGAATCTTCACTGGACACCCTAGCAATCAGCCCCAGCATTTT,CASRIFTGHPSNQPQHF
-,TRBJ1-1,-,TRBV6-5,TGTGCCAGCAGTTACCTGGGGAGCTCTGAAGCTTTCTTT,CASSYLGSSEAFF
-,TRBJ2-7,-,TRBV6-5,TGTGCCAGCAGTACTAGCTCCTACGAGCAGTACTTC,CASSTSSYEQYF
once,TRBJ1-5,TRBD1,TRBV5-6,TGTGCCAGCAGCTTAAAGGACAGGCCGCCCAATCAGCCCCAGCATTTT,CASSLKDRPPNQPQHF
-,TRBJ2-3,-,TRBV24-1,TGTGCCACCAGCGAACCGAGGAGTAACACAGATACGCAGTATTTT,CATSEPRSNTDTQYF
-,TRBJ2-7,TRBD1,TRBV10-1,TGCGCCAGCAGTGAAACAGGGGGGTACGAGCAGTACTTC,CASSETGGYEQYF
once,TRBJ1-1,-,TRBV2,TGTGCCAGCATTCTGGAGGCTGAAGCTTTCTTT,CASILEAEAFF
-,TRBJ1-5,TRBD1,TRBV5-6,TGTGCCAGCAGCTTCTTCTTGACAGGGAAGGAACAGCCCCAGCATTTT,CASSFFLTGKEQPQHF
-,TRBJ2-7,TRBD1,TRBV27,TGTGCCAGTCATGCCGGGACAGGGGCTGAAGGGCAGTACTTC,CASHAGTGAEGQYF
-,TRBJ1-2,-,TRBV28,TGTGCCAGCAGTAGCCCTCGGGTGCTAACTAACTATGGCTACACCTTC,CASSSPRVLTNYGYTF
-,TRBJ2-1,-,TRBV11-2,TGTGCCAGCAGTCTAGGCTATGTGGCAGATGATAATCAGTTCTTC,CASSLGYVADDNQFF
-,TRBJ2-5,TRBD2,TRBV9,TGTGCCAGCAGCGTAGCGGCTAGCGGGGGGCACCAAGAGACCCAGTACTTC,CASSVAASGGHQETQYF
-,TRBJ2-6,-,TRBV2,TGTGCCAGCAGTCCTGGGCCGGCTGGGGCCAACGTCCTGACTTTC,CASSPGPAGANVLTF
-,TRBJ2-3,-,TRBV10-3,TGTGCCACCTCACTAGAAAGCACAGATACGCAGTATTTT,CATSLESTDTQYF
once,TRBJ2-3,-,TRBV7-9,TGTGCCAGCAGCTTAGGGGGAGGTATAACAGATACGCAGTATTTT,CASSLGGGITDTQYF
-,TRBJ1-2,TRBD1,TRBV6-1,TGTGCCAGCAGTGAAACAACGGAGTACAGGGGGGAACGGAGCTATGGCTACACCTTC,CASSETTEYRGERSYGYTF
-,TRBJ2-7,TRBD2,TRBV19,TGTGCCAGTAGTAACGGGAGGGCATACGAGCAGTACTTC,CASSNGRAYEQYF
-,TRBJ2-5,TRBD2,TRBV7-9,TGTGCCAGCAGCTTCAAGCGGGAAGAGGAGACCCAGTACTTC,CASSFKREEETQYF
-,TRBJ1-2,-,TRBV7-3,TGTGCCAGCAGTACAGGGACGTGGGGTGGCTACACCTTC,CASSTGTWGGYTF
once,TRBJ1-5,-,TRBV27,TGTGCCAGCAGTTCGGGGGACGGTCGTTGGCAGCCCCAGCATTTT,CASSSGDGRWQPQHF
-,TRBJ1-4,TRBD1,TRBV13,TGTGCCAGCAGCTTAGGAGGGGACAGTCTCAGAACTAATGAAAAACTGTTTTTT,CASSLGGDSLRTNEKLFF
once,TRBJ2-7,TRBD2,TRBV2,TGTGCCAGCAGTGCCCAAGCGGGAGGCATCCCCTACGAGCAGTACTTC,CASSAQAGGIPYEQYF
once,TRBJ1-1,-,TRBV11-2,TGTGCCAGCAGCTTCAGCAGGGACACTGAAGCTTTCTTT,CASSFSRDTEAFF
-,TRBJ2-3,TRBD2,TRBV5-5,TGTGCCAGCAGCTATGGGACTAGAGCGGGGGGAACAAGGATTCGGGATACGCAGTATTTT,CASSYGTRAGGTRIRDTQYF
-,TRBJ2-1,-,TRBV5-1,TGCGCCAGCAGCCCAGGGGTGGGGTGGAATGAGCAGTTCTTC,CASSPGVGWNEQFF
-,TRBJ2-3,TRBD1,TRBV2,TGTGCCAGCAGTGAACCCAGGGGGGATACGCAGTATTTT,CASSEPRGDTQYF
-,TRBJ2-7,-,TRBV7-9,TGTGCCAGCACCCCATCGGCAGGCTCCTACGAGCAGTACTTC,CASTPSAGSYEQYF
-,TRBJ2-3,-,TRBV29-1,TGCAGCGTTGAAGGCGGTGGGGATACGCAGTATTTT,CSVEGGGDTQYF
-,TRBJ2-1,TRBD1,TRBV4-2,TGTGCCAGCAGCCAAGACCCGACAGGGTCGACCCCAGAGCAGTTCTTC,CASSQDPTGSTPEQFF
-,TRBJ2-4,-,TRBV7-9,TGTGCCAGCAGCGTAGACAGTAGTAACATTCAGTACTTC,CASSVDSSNIQYF
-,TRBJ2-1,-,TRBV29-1,TGCAGCGTTGATAGGCAGGGCGAGCAGTTCTTC,CSVDRQGEQFF
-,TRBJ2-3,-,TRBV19,TGTGCCAGTAGTTTTAGGTCCGGGAGCACAGATACGCAGTATTTT,CASSFRSGSTDTQYF
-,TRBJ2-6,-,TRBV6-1,TGTGCCAGCAGTGGGACGGGGGGCGGGGACTCTGGGGCCAACGTCCTGACTTTC,CASSGTGGGDSGANVLTF
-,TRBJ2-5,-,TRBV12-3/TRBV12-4,TGTGCCAGCAGTAGGGAGGTGGAGACCCAGTACTTC,CASSREVETQYF
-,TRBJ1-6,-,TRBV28,TGTGCCAGCAGCCTTCGGAGGCTACTTAGTTCACCCCTCCACTTT,CASSLRRLLSSPLHF
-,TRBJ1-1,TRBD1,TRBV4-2,TGTGCCAGCAGCCAAGAAGATAGGGCAGGGGGATCCCCCGTAGCTTTCTTT,CASSQEDRAGGSPVAFF